There are many counts of the clone carrying this T cell receptor (beta chain). The CDR3 sequence is 15 residues long. Germline V gene lookup returns CDR1 MGHRA and CDR2 YSYEKL. The junction had 4 bases not matched to a gene; V was cut back by 0 bases and J by 8 bases. This specimen belongs to a study of prognosis after radiotherapy for stage I lung cancer. The overall study: The non-small cell lung cancer patients were all regarded as unsuitable for surgery on medical grounds. After radiotherapy, around 15 showed no significant progression while four developed distant metastases (median around seven months).

Researchers used two-round multiplex PCR to amplify TCR beta CDR3 starting from genomic DNA. Amplification in first-round PCR relied on primers specific to each TRBV and TRBJ gene. TCRdb processed the multiplex PCR reads anew with MiXCR; each CDR3 protein has one entry. The sample carries about 19,000 distinct CDR3 sequences, roughly 26% recorded once. The material sequenced was PBMCs, taken before or after stereotactic body radiation therapy (not recorded which). The receptor was derived from a donor aged 50 or older with non-small cell lung cancer. J is TRBJ1-6 and V is TRBV4-1; 7 bases align to TRBD1. CDR3 nucleotide sequence: TGCGCCAGCAGCCAAGAAGAACAGGGGTATTCACCCCTCCACTTT. Residues: CASSQEEQGYSPLHF.